This TCR beta chain was captured in a study of T cell repertoires in cytomegalovirus infection. At the level of the study: Public TCR beta signatures provided an indication of both CMV infection and a matching HLA type. The study, taken as a whole, reports: Frequencies of public TCR beta families were cumulated, and this identified carriers of CMV plus the relevant HLA. Clonotypes of TCR beta that were HLA-C-restricted and CMV-specific dominated the ex vivo response.

This clonotype was detected many times. The target antigen is unknown. TCRdb re-derived calls from the reads in MiXCR, one entry per CDR3 protein. This table holds 290,000 or so distinct CDR3 sequences, 25% found once. Germline CDR1 SGHTA, CDR2 FQGNSA. V lost 2 bases to trimming and J lost 0 bases, with 8 bases between them. There are 15 residues in the CDR3. The sequence came from a human donor in good health (CMV status not recorded). Some clones in this sample may be carry-over from other donors' samples. The sample comprised PBMCs. J is TRBJ1-3 and V is TRBV7-2; D is unresolved. CDR3 coding DNA: TGTGCCAGCAGCTTATTGAGTAACTCTGGAAACACCATATATTTT. Translation: CASSLLSNSGNTIYF.